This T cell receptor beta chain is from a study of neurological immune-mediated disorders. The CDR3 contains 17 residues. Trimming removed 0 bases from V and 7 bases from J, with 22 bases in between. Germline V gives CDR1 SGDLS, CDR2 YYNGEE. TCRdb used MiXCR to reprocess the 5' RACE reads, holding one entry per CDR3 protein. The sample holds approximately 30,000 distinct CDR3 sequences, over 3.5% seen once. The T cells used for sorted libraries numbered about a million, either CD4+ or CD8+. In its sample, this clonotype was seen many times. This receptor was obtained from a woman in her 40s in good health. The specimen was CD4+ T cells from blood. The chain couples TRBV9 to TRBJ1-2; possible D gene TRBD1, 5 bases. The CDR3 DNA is TGTGCCAGCAGCGTAGAACCCCTCTTGGGAGGGGCAGGTGGCTACACCTTC. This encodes CASSVEPLLGGAGGYTF.